Each of the 9 T cell receptor beta chains below was sequenced from the same sample in a study of blood T cell repertoires in COVID-19. Libraries were prepared by immunoSEQ multiplex PCR; TCRdb keeps only in-frame clonotypes and omits some of them. The data hold around 100,000 clones, with about 87% observed a single time. The sequencing sample was made of peripheral blood. Receptor source: a human donor in a cohort sampled during active COVID-19.

The chain couples TRBV5-5 to TRBJ2-5; 7 bases map to TRBD1. The CDR3 has 13 amino acids. V dropped 5 bases and J dropped 3; count of bases not matched to a gene: 4. CDR1 is SGHKS and CDR2 is YYEKEE in the germline V gene (reference sequence). CDR3 DNA: TGTGCCAGCAGTTGGACAGGAAAAGAGACCCAGTACTTC. As protein: CASSWTGKETQYF.

The V gene is TRBV7-3, the J gene TRBJ1-6; 9 bases agree with TRBD1. V trimming: 5 bases; J trimming: 8 bases; junction bases outside the gene matches: 4. Germline V gene sequence: CDR1 SGHTA, CDR2 FQGTGA. CDR3 length equals 14 residues. As DNA, the CDR3 is TGTGCCAGCAGCCTCGACAGGGGGTATTCACCCCTCCACTTT. This translates into CASSLDRGYSPLHF. Full variable domain (missing parts from reference TRBV7-3 and TRBJ1-6): GAGVSQTPSNKVTEKGKYVELRCDPISGHTALYWYRQSLGQGPEFLIYFQGTGAADDSGLPNDRFFAVRPEGSVSTLKIQRTERGDSAVYLCASSLDRGYSPLHFGNGTRLTVT.

This clone was detected a few times. The gene calls are TRBV4-2 and TRBJ2-1; 12 positions match TRBD2. Germline CDR1 is LGHNA and CDR2 is YNFKEQ. CDR3 size: 15 residues. Trimming cost V 3 bases and J 4 bases; bases outside gene matches: 1. For the CDR3, the DNA is TGTGCCAGCAGCCAGGGACTAGCGGGTTACAATGAGCAGTTCTTC. Translated, it gives CASSQGLAGYNEQFF.

The chain links TRBV11-3 to TRBJ1-4; tentatively, D is TRBD1 (5 bases). Trimming stripped 2 bases from V and 4 bases from J, with 11 bases between. This CDR3 has 15 residues. Germline V gives CDR1 SGHNT, CDR2 YENEEA. CDR3 DNA sequence: TGTGCCAGCAGCTTAATCAGGGTTATTAATGAAAAACTGTTTTTT. It yields the protein CASSLIRVINEKLFF.

The chain joins TRBV4-2 to TRBJ2-3; possibly TRBD2 for D (5 bases). V shed 1 base and J shed 2 bases, with 13 bases lying between them. The germline gives CDR1 LGHNA, CDR2 YNFKEQ. CDR3 length equals 16 residues. The CDR3 DNA reads as TGTGCCAGCAGCCAAGTGTCTAGCCGTAACACAGATACGCAGTATTTT. Protein product: CASSQVSSRNTDTQYF.

The J gene is TRBJ2-7, the V gene TRBV28; D perhaps matches TRBD1 (6 bases). Germline V gene lookup returns CDR1 MDHEN and CDR2 SYDVKM. The CDR3 has 15 residues. The germline V and J ends were trimmed by 6 bases and 3 bases, with 18 bases remaining between them. The CDR3 loop is CASSHSGQVIYEQYF. CDR3 bases: TGTGCCAGCAGCCACTCGGGACAAGTCATCTACGAGCAGTACTTC.

Here the CDR3 DNA reads TGTGCCAGCAGCTTGGGACAACTTAAATTTAACTATGGCTACACCTTC. Its protein product is CASSLGQLKFNYGYTF. The chain is built from TRBV5-6 and TRBJ1-2; D is unclear. Germline V gene data show CDR1 as SGHDT and CDR2 as YYEEEE. The ends were cut back, 0 bases at V and 1 base at J, with 13 bases in the middle. The CDR3 sequence is 16 residues long.

This clone was counted a few times. This chain connects TRBV7-2 to TRBJ1-4; D not certain. V lost 1 base and J 7 bases, leaving 13 bases between the germline ends. This CDR3 spans 15 amino acids. Germline CDR1 is SGHTA and CDR2 is FQGNSA. This CDR3 reads CASSLVGSIGEKLFF. The CDR3 nucleotides read TGTGCCAGCAGCTTAGTGGGGAGCATAGGTGAAAAACTGTTTTTT.

V usage is TRBV6-5 and J usage is TRBJ1-2, with 10 bases that match TRBD1. The V segment lost 9 bases and the J segment 0 bases; nucleotides outside the gene matches: 7. This CDR3 has 15 residues. The germline V gene encodes CDR1 MNHEY and CDR2 SVGAGI. Here the CDR3 reads CARTGQGTANYGYTF. DNA for the CDR3: TGTGCCAGGACGGGACAGGGGACAGCTAACTATGGCTACACCTTC.